The 27 T cell receptor beta chains given below trace back to one sample, sequenced in a study of blood T cell repertoires in COVID-19. Measured with immunoSEQ multiplex PCR; TCRdb has only the in-frame clones, and not every one. The profile shows more than 300,000 clones, 92% of them singletons. The sequenced material came from PBMCs or T cells enriched from blood (not recorded which). These receptors were collected from a woman in her twenties or thirties who had recovered from COVID-19.

This CDR3 reads CASSTPGGSGNTIYF. The CDR3 nucleotides read TGTGCCAGTAGTACCCCTGGCGGCTCTGGAAACACCATATATTTT. The rearrangement joins TRBV19 to TRBJ1-3; no firm D call. Germline CDR1 and CDR2: LNHDA and SQIVND (reference sequence). The V and J ends lost 4 bases and 0 bases respectively, with 10 bases between them. The CDR3 runs 15 residues.

The V gene is TRBV7-3, the J gene TRBJ2-1, with D maybe TRBD1 (5 bases). This CDR3 is built from 15 residues. Per the germline V gene, CDR1 is SGHTA and CDR2 is FQGTGA. V gave up 5 bases and J gave up 4 bases, with 15 bases separating them. The CDR3 DNA reads as TGTGCCAGCAGCAAAACAAGGGGAATATACAATGAGCAGTTCTTC. Translation gives CASSKTRGIYNEQFF. Using reference TRBV7-3 and TRBJ2-1 for the parts outside the CDR3, the full variable domain is GAGVSQTPSNKVTEKGKYVELRCDPISGHTALYWYRQSLGQGPEFLIYFQGTGAADDSGLPNDRFFAVRPEGSVSTLKIQRTERGDSAVYLCASSKTRGIYNEQFFGPGTRLTVL.

This chain links TRBV9 with TRBJ1-2, with 8 positions matching TRBD1. CDR1 is SGDLS, CDR2 YYNGEE, per germline. The CDR3 is 14 residues long. V gave up 0 bases and J gave up 5 bases; unmatched junction bases: 3. The CDR3, as DNA: TGTGCCAGCAGCGTAGGGACAGGGAAGTATGGCTACACCTTC. Translation: CASSVGTGKYGYTF.

V and J are TRBV12-3 or TRBV12-4 and TRBJ1-5; D gene unclear. The CDR3 loop spans 13 amino acids. The CDR3 reads CASGLNSNQPQHF. CDR3 DNA: TGTGCGAGCGGACTCAATAGCAATCAGCCCCAGCATTTT.

This chain joins TRBV6-6 and TRBJ2-7, with D possibly TRBD2 on 6 matching bases. Per germline, CDR1 MNHNY and CDR2 SVGAGI (reference sequence). This CDR3 has 15 residues. V dropped 0 bases and J dropped 3 bases, with 12 bases sitting between them. In nucleotides, the CDR3 is TGTGCCAGCAGTTACTCGCGGGGCAGCCGCTACGAGCAGTACTTC. Protein product: CASSYSRGSRYEQYF.

CDR3 loop: CASSLTSEGYTF. The CDR3 DNA reads TGTGCCAGCAGTTTAACGTCAGAAGGCTACACCTTC. The V call is TRBV28, the J call TRBJ1-2; D remains unclear. There are 12 residues in the CDR3. V gave up 2 bases and J gave up 8 bases, with 9 bases separating them. Germline loops: CDR1 MDHEN, CDR2 SYDVKM.

This clone is a singleton in its sample. This chain uses TRBV5-1 with TRBJ2-1; D is unresolved. This CDR3 contains 13 residues. The V end lost 0 bases, the J end lost 12 bases, and 13 bases lay between the germline ends. Germline V gives CDR1 SGHRS, CDR2 YFSETQ. CDR3 protein: CASSLDTHKWQFF. For the CDR3, the DNA is TGCGCCAGCAGCTTGGATACACATAAATGGCAGTTCTTC. The whole variable domain, filled in from reference TRBV5-1 and TRBJ2-1, reads KAGVTQTPRYLIKTRGQQVTLSCSPISGHRSVSWYQQTPGQGLQFLFEYFSETQRNKGNFPGRFSGRQFSNSRSEMNVSTLELGDSALYLCASSLDTHKWQFFGPGTRLTVL.

V usage is TRBV6-5 and J usage is TRBJ1-5, with D tentatively TRBD1 (5 bases). The CDR3 runs 15 residues. V lost 4 bases and J 4 bases, leaving 14 bases between the germline ends. Germline values: CDR1 MNHEY, CDR2 SVGAGI. Here the CDR3 reads CASSFAGGGNQPQHF. CDR3 sequence (DNA): TGTGCCAGCAGTTTCGCCGGGGGGGGGAATCAGCCCCAGCATTTT.

The CDR3 sequence is CASSETGTGAAGGYTF. The CDR3, as DNA: TGTGCCAGCAGCGAAACCGGGACAGGGGCCGCTGGTGGCTACACCTTC. V usage is TRBV9 and J usage is TRBJ1-2; 10 bases agree with TRBD1. This CDR3 contains 16 residues. The V gene's germline CDR1 is SGDLS and CDR2 YYNGEE. Trimming removed 3 bases from V and 7 bases from J; junction bases left unmatched: 12.

This chain uses TRBV28 with TRBJ2-7, with unresolved D. CDR1 and CDR2 from the germline V gene are MDHEN and SYDVKM. The CDR3 sequence is 11 residues long. Trimming took 11 bases from V and 0 from J, leaving 8 bases between them. CDR3 DNA sequence: TGTGCCTCGGTTAGCTCCTACGAGCAGTACTTC. Translation: CASVSSYEQYF.

The rearrangement links TRBV19 to TRBJ1-1, with a tentative D call TRBD1 (5 bases). Germline V lookup: CDR1 LNHDA, CDR2 SQIVND (reference sequence). The CDR3 length is 14 residues. Trimming removed 6 bases at V and 0 bases at J, with 11 bases between. The CDR3 region has the DNA TGTGCCAGTAGAAGCCAGGGCCTGAACACTGAAGCTTTCTTT. Translation gives CASRSQGLNTEAFF. Complete variable domain (other parts from reference TRBV19 and TRBJ1-1): DGGITQSPKYLFRKEGQNVTLSCEQNLNHDAMYWYRQDPGQGLRLIYYSQIVNDFQKGDIAEGYSVSREKKESFPLTVTSAQKNPTAFYLCASRSQGLNTEAFFGQGTRLTVV.

V usage is TRBV19 and J usage is TRBJ1-5, with D perhaps TRBD1 (6 bases). With 8 bases removed from V and 7 bases from J, the gap between germline ends came to 15 bases. Germline CDR1 is LNHDA and CDR2 is SQIVND (reference sequence). The CDR3 length is 13 residues. The CDR3 spells CASGTQGHQPQHF. The CDR3 DNA is TGTGCCAGTGGGACGCAGGGGCACCAGCCCCAGCATTTT. The variable domain in full, completed from reference TRBV19 and TRBJ1-5, reads DGGITQSPKYLFRKEGQNVTLSCEQNLNHDAMYWYRQDPGQGLRLIYYSQIVNDFQKGDIAEGYSVSREKKESFPLTVTSAQKNPTAFYLCASGTQGHQPQHFGDGTRLSIL.

CDR3 nucleotides: TGTGCCAGCAGTTACGGAAGCGGGATATACGAGCAGTACTTC. It is translated as CASSYGSGIYEQYF. The chain has TRBV6-5 and TRBJ2-7; 7 bases are shared with TRBD2. Unmatched junction bases numbered 5, after V lost 2 bases and J lost 4 bases. Looked up from germline, CDR1 is MNHEY and CDR2 is SVGAGI. The CDR3 is 14 residues long.

This chain joins TRBV12-3 or TRBV12-4 and TRBJ2-1; maybe TRBD2 (5 bases). Trimming pared 6 bases from V and 4 bases from J, leaving 10 bases between. The CDR3 has 13 amino acids. The CDR3 sequence is CASSWTPYNEQFF. The CDR3, as DNA: TGTGCCAGCAGCTGGACTCCTTACAATGAGCAGTTCTTC.

The chain combines TRBV7-9 with TRBJ2-7; 7 bases align to TRBD2. Germline trimming cut 4 bases from V and 6 bases from J; bases unmatched to any gene: 15. CDR3 length: 16 residues. In germline, CDR1 is SEHNR, CDR2 FQNEAQ (reference sequence). The CDR3 sequence: CASSSSGEGMVGEQYF. The CDR3 region has the DNA TGTGCCAGCAGCTCAAGTGGGGAGGGGATGGTGGGCGAGCAGTACTTC. Filled out from reference TRBV7-9 and TRBJ2-7, the complete variable domain reads DTGVSQNPRHKITKRGQNVTFRCDPISEHNRLYWYRQTLGQGPEFLTYFQNEAQLEKSRLLSDRFSAERPKGSFSTLEIQRTEQGDSAMYLCASSSSGEGMVGEQYFGPGTRLTVT.

V usage is TRBV10-3 and J usage is TRBJ1-5; D is perhaps TRBD1 (5 bases). With 8 bases removed from V and 4 bases from J, the gap between germline ends came to 15 bases. The V gene's germline CDR1 is ENHRY and CDR2 SYGVKD. The CDR3 has 14 residues. The CDR3 loop is CAIRGIGTNQPQHF. CDR3 coding DNA: TGTGCCATCCGGGGGATAGGGACGAATCAGCCCCAGCATTTT.

This chain uses TRBV18 with TRBJ1-1, with D maybe TRBD1 (5 bases). Germline CDR1 is KGHSH and CDR2 is LQKENI. V lost 4 bases, J lost 3 bases, and 12 bases lay in between. This CDR3 contains 14 residues. Here the CDR3 DNA reads TGTGCCAGCTCACGGGGCAGCCCAGACACTGAAGCTTTCTTT. Residues: CASSRGSPDTEAFF.

The chain has TRBV28 and TRBJ2-1; D is unresolved. Trimming took off 5 bases at V and 0 bases at J, with 11 bases between the two ends. The CDR3 sequence is 15 residues long. The germline V gene has CDR1 MDHEN and CDR2 SYDVKM. CDR3 in DNA: TGTGCCAGCAGTCCCCGTCCGGGCTCCTACAATGAGCAGTTCTTC. It specifies CASSPRPGSYNEQFF.

The V call is TRBV27, the J call TRBJ1-5, with D possibly TRBD1 on 5 matching bases. CDR1 is MNHEY, CDR2 SMNVEV, per germline (reference sequence). V gave up 2 bases and J gave up 4 bases, with 12 bases separating them. The CDR3 is 15 residues long. The CDR3 coding sequence is TGTGCCAGCAGTTTAATCCCCCAGGGAAATCAGCCCCAGCATTTT. Its translation: CASSLIPQGNQPQHF.

The chain is built from TRBV7-2 and TRBJ1-5; TRBD1 agrees at 7 bases. V lost 5 bases and J lost 4; bases outside the gene matches: 5. The CDR3 is 14 amino acids. Germline values: CDR1 SGHTA, CDR2 FQGNSA. The CDR3 here is CASSPTGDNQPQHF. The CDR3 region has the DNA TGTGCCAGCAGCCCTACAGGGGATAATCAGCCCCAGCATTTT.

Only a few counts were recorded for this clone. The chain recombines TRBV7-9 with TRBJ2-3; 8 bases are shared with TRBD1. J gave up 2 bases and V 5 bases, and 6 bases lay outside the gene matches. The germline gives CDR1 SEHNR, CDR2 FQNEAQ (reference sequence). CDR3 length: 15 amino acids. CDR3 protein: CASSLDRGYTDTQYF. The CDR3 bases are TGTGCCAGCAGCCTCGACAGGGGATACACAGATACGCAGTATTTT.

V is TRBV4-2 and J is TRBJ2-7; D unresolved. With 2 bases removed from V and 6 bases from J, the gap between germline ends came to 14 bases. The CDR3 runs to 14 residues. Germline lookup yields CDR1 LGHNA and CDR2 YNFKEQ. In DNA form, the CDR3 reads TGTGCCAGCAGCCAAAGATCGCCCCCGGGCGAGCAGTACTTC. Translated: CASSQRSPPGEQYF.

The chain employs TRBV7-2 and TRBJ2-7, with 8 bases identical to TRBD1. Trimming removed 4 bases from V and 1 base from J; junction bases left unmatched: 6. Germline V gene data show CDR1 as SGHTA and CDR2 as FQGNSA. The CDR3 contains 15 residues. The DNA of the CDR3 is TGTGCCAGCAGCTCGGACAGGGTTAGGTCCTACGAGCAGTACTTC. This gives the protein CASSSDRVRSYEQYF.

This chain links TRBV7-2 with TRBJ2-3; D is uncertain. The V end was cut by 1 base, the J end by 0 bases, with 5 bases between. This CDR3 has 14 residues. Germline lookup yields CDR1 SGHTA and CDR2 FQGNSA. CDR3 coding DNA: TGTGCCAGCAGCTTAGTGGGCAGCACAGATACGCAGTATTTT. It yields the protein CASSLVGSTDTQYF.

V gene TRBV4-3 combines with J gene TRBJ2-6, with D possibly being TRBD2 (6 bases). Germline CDR1 reads LGHNA; CDR2 reads YSLEER. The V gene lost 1 base and the J gene lost 4 bases, with 17 bases spanning the gap. This CDR3 comprises 18 residues. The CDR3 protein is CASSQAGGYWSGANVLTF. CDR3 nucleotide sequence: TGCGCCAGCAGCCAAGCAGGAGGGTACTGGTCCGGGGCCAACGTCCTGACTTTC.

The chain joins TRBV6-2 or TRBV6-3 to TRBJ2-1; D not resolved. The CDR3 is 11 residues long. V was cut by 2 bases and J by 9 bases, with 5 bases left in between. CDR1 and CDR2 from the germline V gene are MNHEY and SVGEGT. CDR3 amino acids: CASSYRGEQFF. In DNA, the CDR3 is TGTGCCAGCAGTTACAGAGGTGAGCAGTTCTTC.

The chain recombines TRBV3-1 (or the pseudogene TRBV3-2) with TRBJ2-1; no firm D call. The CDR3 extends over 13 amino acids. Trimming removed 0 bases from V and 12 bases from J, with 12 bases in between. Looked up from germline, CDR1 is LGHDT and CDR2 is YNNKEL (reference sequence). The CDR3 nucleotides are TGTGCCAGCAGCCAAGAACTCACGACTTCGCAGTTCTTC. Encoded protein: CASSQELTTSQFF.